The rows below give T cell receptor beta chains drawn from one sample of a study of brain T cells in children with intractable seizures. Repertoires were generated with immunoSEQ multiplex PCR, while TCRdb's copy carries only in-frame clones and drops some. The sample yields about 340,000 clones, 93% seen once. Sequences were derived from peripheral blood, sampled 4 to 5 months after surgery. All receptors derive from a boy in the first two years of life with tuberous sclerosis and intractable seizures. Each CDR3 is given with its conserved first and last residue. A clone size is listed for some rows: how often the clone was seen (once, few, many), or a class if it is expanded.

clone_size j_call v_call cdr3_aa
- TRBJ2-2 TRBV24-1 CATSDGQGAGTGELFF
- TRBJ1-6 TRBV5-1 CASSRTGQSSYNSPLHF
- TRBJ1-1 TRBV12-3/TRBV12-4 CASRWGRDTEAFF
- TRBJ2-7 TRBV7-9 CASRQTGTVTYEQYF
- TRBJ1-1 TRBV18 CASSPEGRNTEAFF
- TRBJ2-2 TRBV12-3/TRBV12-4 CASHIFGTGELFF
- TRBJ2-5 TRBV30 CAWSGAGDMAQYF
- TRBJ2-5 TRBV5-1 CASSLGGQETQYF
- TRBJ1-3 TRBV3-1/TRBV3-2 CASSQVWGVSGNTIYF
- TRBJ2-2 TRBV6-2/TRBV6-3 CASSYPGGPAEGGELFF
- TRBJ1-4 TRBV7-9 CASSWGEGTATNEKLFF
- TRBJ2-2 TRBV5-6 CASSSTGGYTGELFF
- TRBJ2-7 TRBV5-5 CASSRDRPLSYEQYF
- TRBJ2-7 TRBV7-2 CASSVQRGAYEQYF
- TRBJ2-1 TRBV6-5 CASSYMREGYNEQFF
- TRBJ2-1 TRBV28 CASSPLAGGFNEQFF
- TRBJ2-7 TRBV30 CAWSVRVSGVLYEQYF
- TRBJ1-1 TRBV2 CASSDPYRSTSEAFF
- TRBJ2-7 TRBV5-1 CASSLVAGGVYEQYF
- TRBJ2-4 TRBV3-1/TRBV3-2 CASSPYPLPGQGSRNIQYF
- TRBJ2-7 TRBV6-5 CASSHRGVDEQYF
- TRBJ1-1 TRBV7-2 CASSLEGWGTEAFF
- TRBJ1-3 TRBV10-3 CAISESGNTIYF
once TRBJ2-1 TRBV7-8 CASSLGPGKGNEQFF
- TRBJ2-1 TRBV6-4 CASSDSPGNEQFF
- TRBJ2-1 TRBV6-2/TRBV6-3 CASSPMGQIYNEQFF
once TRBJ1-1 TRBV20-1 CSARGYTEAFF
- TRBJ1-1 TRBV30 CAWSLPVRDTEAFF
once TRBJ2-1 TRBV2 CASSKTQTSGPPNEQFF
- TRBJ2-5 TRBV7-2 CASRPPGGETQYF
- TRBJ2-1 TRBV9 CASSPRTSGGAQDEQFF
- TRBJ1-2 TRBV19 CASSFLESAWLGYTF
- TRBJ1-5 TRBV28 CASSYRQGAYSNQPQHF
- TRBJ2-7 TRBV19 CASTYSGATGEQYF
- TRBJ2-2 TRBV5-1 CASSLAGIVGAGELFF
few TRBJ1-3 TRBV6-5 CASRRGSSGNTIYF
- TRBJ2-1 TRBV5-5 CASSYDGTSYNEQFF
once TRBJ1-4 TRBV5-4 CASSLALAGQVEKLFF
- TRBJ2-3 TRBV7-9 CASRPHWSTQYF
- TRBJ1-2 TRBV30 CAWFQSYGYTF
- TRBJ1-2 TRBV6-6 CASSPGDRGGGYTF
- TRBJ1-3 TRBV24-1 CATEFPGSGNTIYF
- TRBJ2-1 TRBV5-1 CASSLTSLPYNEQFF
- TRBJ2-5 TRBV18 CASSRDTQETQYF
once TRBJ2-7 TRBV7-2 CASSLVMDSPYEQYF